This T cell receptor (beta chain) derives from a study of T cells in Graves' hyperthyroidism and ophthalmopathy. There were TCR beta CDR3 regions amplified from RNA transcripts. Using the HTBI primer set, a first-round RT-PCR was run on the TCR CDR3. TCRdb reanalysed the multiplex PCR reads using MiXCR and keeps one entry per CDR3 protein. The sample lists 250,000 to 300,000 distinct CDR3 sequences, roughly 18% occurring once. This clonotype appeared many times. This CDR3 region has 12 residues. CDR1 and CDR2 from the germline V gene are MDHEN and SYDVKM. The V end lost 6 bases, the J end lost 2 bases, and 7 bases lay between the germline ends.

The sequence was collected from a man aged 50 to 59 with Graves' ophthalmopathy. Sequenced: blood. The rearrangement uses TRBV28 and TRBJ2-5, with a weak D call TRBD1 (5 bases). CDR3 DNA: TGTGCCAGCAGACAGGCTCAAGAGACCCAGTACTTC. Translation gives CASRQAQETQYF.